The 4 T cell receptor beta chains reported below all come from one sample, sequenced in a study of chemoradiotherapy in HPV16-positive cancers. Here immunoSEQ multiplex PCR was the method, and the copy in TCRdb shows in-frame clones only, minus some. The sample has about 3,300 clones, approximately 83% seen once. The sample consisted of tumor tissue, taken from a patient who underwent chemoradiotherapy. The receptor set was obtained from a human donor with HPV-associated anogenital cancer.

This clone was counted a few times. The chain couples TRBV4-2 to TRBJ1-5; no reliable D call. There are 14 residues in the CDR3. Between the trimmed V and J ends, which lost 2 bases and 5 bases, there was a span of 10 bases. The germline V gene encodes CDR1 LGHNA and CDR2 YNFKEQ. Here the CDR3 reads CASSQRTGYQPQHF. The CDR3 region has the DNA TGTGCCAGCAGCCAACGGACCGGTTATCAGCCCCAGCATTTT.

This chain uses TRBV11-2 with TRBJ1-6; D unclear. Trimming left V 3 bases short and J 7 bases short, with 7 bases between. CDR1 is SGHAT and CDR2 is FQNNGV in the germline V gene. The CDR3 loop spans 13 amino acids. The CDR3 is CASSLAVNSPLHF. CDR3 DNA: TGTGCCAGCAGCTTGGCGGTAAATTCACCCCTCCACTTT.

The V call is TRBV6-1, the J call TRBJ1-3; D is unresolved. Trimming shortened V by 6 bases and J by 0 bases, and 9 bases separated the two germline ends. The CDR3 runs to 14 residues. Germline CDR1 is MNHNS and CDR2 is SASEGT. CDR3 sequence reads: CASRDFGSGNTIYF. CDR3 DNA: TGTGCCAGCAGGGATTTCGGCTCTGGAAACACCATATATTTT.

This clone appeared once. The chain combines TRBV6-1 with TRBJ1-5, with D unclear. CDR1 MNHNS and CDR2 SASEGT come from the germline V gene. The CDR3 runs to 16 residues. V lost 0 bases and J 2 bases, leaving 11 bases between the germline ends. The CDR3 reads CASSEASYFGNQPQHF. The CDR3 nucleotides are TGTGCCAGCAGTGAAGCGTCTTATTTTGGCAATCAGCCCCAGCATTTT.